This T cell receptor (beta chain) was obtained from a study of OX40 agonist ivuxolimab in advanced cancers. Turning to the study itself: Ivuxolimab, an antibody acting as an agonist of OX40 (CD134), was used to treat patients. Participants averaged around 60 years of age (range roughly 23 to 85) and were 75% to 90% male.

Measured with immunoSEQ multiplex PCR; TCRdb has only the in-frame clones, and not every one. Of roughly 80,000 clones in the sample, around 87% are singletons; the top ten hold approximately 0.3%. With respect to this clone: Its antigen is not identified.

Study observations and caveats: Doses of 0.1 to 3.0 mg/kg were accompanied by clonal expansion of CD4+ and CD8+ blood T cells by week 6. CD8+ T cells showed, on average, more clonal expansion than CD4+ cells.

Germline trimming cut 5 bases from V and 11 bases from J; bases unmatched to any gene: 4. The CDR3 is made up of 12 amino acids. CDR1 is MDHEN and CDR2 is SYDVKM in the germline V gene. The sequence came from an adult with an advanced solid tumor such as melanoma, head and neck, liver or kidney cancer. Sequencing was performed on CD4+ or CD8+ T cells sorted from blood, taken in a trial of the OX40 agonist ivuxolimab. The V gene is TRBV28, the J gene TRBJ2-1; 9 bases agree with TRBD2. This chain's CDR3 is CASSRTSAKQFF. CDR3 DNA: TGTGCCAGCAGTCGGACTAGCGCGAAGCAGTTCTTC.